A single sample gave rise to the 18 T cell receptor beta chains below, sequenced in a study of patients and donors after allogeneic stem cell transplantation. TCRdb itself ran the RT-PCR reads through MiXCR, one entry per CDR3 protein. Seen here are roughly 200,000 distinct CDR3 sequences, 35% to 45% observed once, and the top ten hold roughly 11%. Material: blood, either unsorted or a sorted T cell fraction (not recorded which). The origin of the receptors is a human donor who was either an allogeneic HSCT recipient or a stem cell or donor lymphocyte infusion donor (not recorded which). It is not recorded whose cells these are; they may come from a transplant donor.

V and J are TRBV18 and TRBJ1-5; TRBD1 is a possible D gene (6 bases). The CDR3 has 15 residues. V lost 7 bases to trimming and J lost 1 base, with 14 bases between them. CDR1 and CDR2 (germline): KGHSH, LQKENI. The CDR3 sequence is CASFGQRSSNQPQHF. The DNA for the CDR3 is TGTGCCAGCTTTGGACAGAGATCGAGCAATCAGCCCCAGCATTTT.

The chain employs TRBV20-1 and TRBJ1-1, with unresolved D. Per the germline V gene, CDR1 is DFQATT and CDR2 is SNEGSKA (reference sequence). Trimming took off 4 bases at V and 7 bases at J, with 7 bases between the two ends. This CDR3 has 10 residues. In DNA, the CDR3 is TGCAGTGCTATGGGGATTGAAGCTTTCTTT. Its protein product is CSAMGIEAFF.

This clonotype has at least ten counts. The rearrangement joins TRBV2 to TRBJ2-2; D is unclear. CDR1 is SNHLY and CDR2 is FYNNEI in the germline V gene. The CDR3 runs to 12 residues. Trimming left V 5 bases short and J 2 bases short, with 3 bases between. For the CDR3, the DNA is TGTGCCAGCAGTTTTAACACCGGGGAGCTGTTTTTT. Its protein is CASSFNTGELFF.

This clonotype was picked up a small number of times. This chain uses TRBV7-3 with TRBJ2-6; D is unclear. V lost 2 bases and J 2 bases, leaving 4 bases between the germline ends. Germline lookup yields CDR1 SGHTA and CDR2 FQGTGA. The CDR3 is 14 amino acids. CDR3 DNA: TGTGCCAGCAGCTTAGATCCTGGGGCCAACGTCCTGACTTTC. Translating gives CASSLDPGANVLTF.

The chain recombines TRBV3-1 with TRBJ2-7; 7 positions match TRBD1. The germline V gene has CDR1 LGHDT and CDR2 YNNKEL (reference sequence). The CDR3 spans 16 residues. Trimming at V came to 0 bases and at J to 5 bases, leaving 10 bases not matched to a gene. The CDR3 DNA reads as TGTGCCAGCAGCCAAGATTACAGGGGTCCCGGCAACGAGCAGTACTTC. This encodes CASSQDYRGPGNEQYF.

The chain has TRBV7-9 and TRBJ1-3, with D unclear. Looked up from germline, CDR1 is SEHNR and CDR2 is FQNEAQ (reference sequence). This CDR3 is 15 amino acids long. The V end was cut by 4 bases, the J end by 4 bases, with 14 bases between. CDR3 coding DNA: TGTGCCAGCAGCTCAGCGGGAGCGTGGGGAAACACCATATATTTT. Protein product: CASSSAGAWGNTIYF.

This clonotype was seen only a few times. The V gene is TRBV4-3, the J gene TRBJ1-1, with 9 bases identical to TRBD1. The trim removed 4 bases at V and 4 bases at J, leaving 13 bases unmatched. The CDR3 extends over 17 amino acids. The V gene's germline CDR1 is LGHNA and CDR2 YSLEER. The CDR3 is CASSRTGVAYQVTEAFF. The CDR3 DNA sequence: TGCGCCAGCAGCCGGACAGGGGTGGCGTATCAAGTCACTGAAGCTTTCTTT.

This chain uses TRBV7-9 with TRBJ1-1; D may be TRBD1 (6 bases). V was clipped by 1 base and J by 3 bases, with 12 bases between them. The length of the CDR3 is 15 residues. Germline CDR1 is SEHNR and CDR2 is FQNEAQ (reference sequence). The CDR3 nucleotides read TGTGCCAGCAGCTTAGTTCCAGGGGCGGACACTGAAGCTTTCTTT. Its translation: CASSLVPGADTEAFF.

This rearrangement joins TRBV4-3 to TRBJ1-5; D not resolved. There are 15 residues in the CDR3. CDR1 and CDR2 from the germline V gene are LGHNA and YSLEER. V was pared by 0 bases and J by 0 bases, with 6 bases between. The CDR3 bases are TGCGCCAGCAGCCAAGATTACTATAGCAATCAGCCCCAGCATTTT. Its protein product is CASSQDYYSNQPQHF.

This chain joins TRBV5-1 and TRBJ2-5; D could derive from TRBD1 or TRBD2 (6 bases each). The CDR3 has 16 amino acids. CDR1 SGHRS and CDR2 YFSETQ come from the germline V gene. Trimming removed 0 bases from V and 1 base from J, with 13 bases in between. CDR3 loop: CASSLGGSGAQETQYF. The CDR3 nucleotides are TGCGCCAGCAGCTTGGGGGGCTCGGGGGCCCAAGAGACCCAGTACTTC.

Only a few counts were recorded for this clonotype. This rearrangement joins TRBV12-3 or TRBV12-4 to TRBJ1-1; perhaps TRBD1 as D (5 bases). CDR3 length equals 13 residues. The V end was cut by 6 bases, the J end by 6 bases, with 14 bases between. CDR3 DNA sequence: TGTGCCAGCAGCGCAGAGGGGAGCGCTGAAGCTTTCTTT. Protein sequence: CASSAEGSAEAFF.

The CDR3 is CASSPPDRAPYGYTF. The CDR3 nucleotides read TGTGCCAGCAGTCCCCCGGACAGGGCCCCTTATGGCTACACCTTC. The chain has TRBV28 and TRBJ1-2, with 8 positions matching TRBD1. The CDR3 runs 15 residues. Germline lookup yields CDR1 MDHEN and CDR2 SYDVKM. V was clipped by 5 bases and J by 5 bases; unmatched bases: 10.

V gene TRBV18 combines with J gene TRBJ2-1; D is ambiguous. This CDR3 contains 14 residues. V lost 1 base and J 5 bases, leaving 9 bases between the germline ends. Germline V gene sequence: CDR1 KGHSH, CDR2 LQKENI. CDR3 in amino acids: CASSPLTNNNEQFF. Here the CDR3 DNA reads TGTGCCAGCTCACCACTGACAAACAACAATGAGCAGTTCTTC.

V usage is TRBV6-6 and J usage is TRBJ2-3; no firm D call. Trimming removed 7 bases at V and 0 bases at J, with 11 bases between. Germline assignment: CDR1 MNHNY and CDR2 SVGAGI (reference sequence). This CDR3 has 14 residues. The CDR3 DNA reads as TGTGCCAGCAAACTAACACCGAGCACAGATACGCAGTATTTT. Residues: CASKLTPSTDTQYF.

The rearrangement links TRBV12-3 or TRBV12-4 to TRBJ2-6; possibly TRBD1 or TRBD2 for D (5 bases each). The ends were cut back, 5 bases at V and 4 bases at J, with 12 bases in the middle. The CDR3 has 15 residues. In DNA form, the CDR3 reads TGTGCCAGCAGTCTACTGGGGGTCGGGGCCAACGTCCTGACTTTC. Amino acid sequence: CASSLLGVGANVLTF.

The chain carries TRBV5-1 and TRBJ2-3; 14 bases map to TRBD2. The germline V gene has CDR1 SGHRS and CDR2 YFSETQ. The junction had 11 bases not matched to a gene; V was cut back by 3 bases and J by 2 bases. There are 19 residues in the CDR3. The CDR3 sequence: CASSWPGLAGAQDTDTQYF. The CDR3 region has the DNA TGCGCCAGCAGCTGGCCGGGACTAGCGGGGGCCCAGGACACAGATACGCAGTATTTT.

V is TRBV7-8 and J is TRBJ1-5; D is possibly TRBD1 (6 bases). Per germline, CDR1 SGHVS and CDR2 FQNEAQ. The ends were cut back, 6 bases at V and 0 bases at J, with 18 bases in the middle. This CDR3 is 17 amino acids long. For the CDR3, the DNA is TGTGCCAGCAGTTCCCGGGACATCAGAGATAGCAATCAGCCCCAGCATTTT. Amino acids: CASSSRDIRDSNQPQHF. Using reference TRBV7-8 and TRBJ1-5 for the parts outside the CDR3, the full variable domain is GAGVSQSPRYKVAKRGQDVALRCDPISGHVSLFWYQQALGQGPEFLTYFQNEAQLDKSGLPSDRFFAERPEGSVSTLKIQRTQQEDSAVYLCASSSRDIRDSNQPQHFGDGTRLSIL.

The chain has TRBV7-9 and TRBJ1-2, with unresolved D. The CDR3 covers 15 residues. Trimming took off 5 bases at V and 3 bases at J, with 16 bases between the two ends. Germline CDR1 is SEHNR and CDR2 is FQNEAQ (reference sequence). The CDR3 DNA follows: TGTGCCAGCAGCCATGAGATCCGGGTTCACTATGGCTACACCTTC. Its translation: CASSHEIRVHYGYTF.